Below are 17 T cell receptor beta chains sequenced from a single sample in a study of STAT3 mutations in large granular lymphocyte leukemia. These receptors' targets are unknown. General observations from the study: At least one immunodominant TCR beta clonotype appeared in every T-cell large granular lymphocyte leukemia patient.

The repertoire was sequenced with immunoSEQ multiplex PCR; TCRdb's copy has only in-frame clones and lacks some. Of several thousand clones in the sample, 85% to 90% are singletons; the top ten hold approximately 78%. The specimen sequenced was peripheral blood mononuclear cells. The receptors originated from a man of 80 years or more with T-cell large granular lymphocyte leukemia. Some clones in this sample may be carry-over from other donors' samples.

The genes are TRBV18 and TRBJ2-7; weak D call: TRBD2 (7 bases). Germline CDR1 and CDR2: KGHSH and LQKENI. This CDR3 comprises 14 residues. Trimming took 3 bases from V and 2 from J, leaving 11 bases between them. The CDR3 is CASSPGGGAYEQYF. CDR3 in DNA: TGTGCCAGCTCACCGGGAGGGGGGGCCTACGAGCAGTACTTC.

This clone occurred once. CDR3 bases: TGTGCCAGCAGCCAACGACTAGCGGGGAGCCAAGAGACCCAGTACTTC. It yields the protein CASSQRLAGSQETQYF. This sequence joins TRBV7-9 and TRBJ2-5; the match to TRBD2 covers 11 bases. The CDR3 runs 16 residues. Per germline, CDR1 SEHNR and CDR2 FQNEAQ (reference sequence). V trimming: 5 bases; J trimming: 1 base; junction bases outside the gene matches: 6.

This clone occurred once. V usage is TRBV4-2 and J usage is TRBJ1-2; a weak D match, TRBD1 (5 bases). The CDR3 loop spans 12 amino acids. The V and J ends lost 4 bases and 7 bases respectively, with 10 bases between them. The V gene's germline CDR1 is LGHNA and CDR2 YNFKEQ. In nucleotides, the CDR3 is TGTGCCAGCAGCCGGGACGAGGCTGGCTACACCTTC. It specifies CASSRDEAGYTF.

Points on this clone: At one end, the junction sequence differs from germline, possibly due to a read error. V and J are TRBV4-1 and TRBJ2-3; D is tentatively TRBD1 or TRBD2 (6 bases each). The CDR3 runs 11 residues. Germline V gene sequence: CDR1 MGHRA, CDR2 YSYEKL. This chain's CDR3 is CASSQEGGHVF. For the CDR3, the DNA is TGCGCCAGCAGCCAAGAGGGGGGCCATGTTTTT.

DNA for the CDR3: TGTGCCAGCTCACCACAAAGGACAACAATGCCCCAGCATTTT. It codes for CASSPQRTTMPQHF. The V call is TRBV18, the J call TRBJ1-5, with D perhaps matching TRBD1 (5 bases). Trimming pared 1 base from V and 9 bases from J, leaving 13 bases between. This CDR3 contains 14 residues. Germline V lookup: CDR1 KGHSH, CDR2 LQKENI.

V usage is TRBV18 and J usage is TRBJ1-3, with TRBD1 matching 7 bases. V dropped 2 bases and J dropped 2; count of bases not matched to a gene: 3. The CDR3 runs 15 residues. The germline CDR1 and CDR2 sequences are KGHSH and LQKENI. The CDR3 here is CASSPDRGPGNTIYF. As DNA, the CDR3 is TGTGCCAGCTCACCAGATAGGGGGCCTGGAAACACCATATATTTT.

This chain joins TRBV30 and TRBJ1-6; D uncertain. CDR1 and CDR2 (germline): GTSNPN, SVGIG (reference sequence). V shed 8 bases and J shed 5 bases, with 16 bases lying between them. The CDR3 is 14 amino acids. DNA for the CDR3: TGTGCCCTGAGAGGGCAGTCTAATAATTCACCCCTCCACTTT. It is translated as CALRGQSNNSPLHF.

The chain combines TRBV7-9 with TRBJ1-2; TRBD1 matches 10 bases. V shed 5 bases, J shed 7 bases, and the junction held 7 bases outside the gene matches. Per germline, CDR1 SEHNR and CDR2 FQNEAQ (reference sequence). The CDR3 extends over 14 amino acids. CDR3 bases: TGTGCCAGCAGCATGGGACAGGGGATAGGTGGCTACACCTTC. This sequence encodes CASSMGQGIGGYTF.

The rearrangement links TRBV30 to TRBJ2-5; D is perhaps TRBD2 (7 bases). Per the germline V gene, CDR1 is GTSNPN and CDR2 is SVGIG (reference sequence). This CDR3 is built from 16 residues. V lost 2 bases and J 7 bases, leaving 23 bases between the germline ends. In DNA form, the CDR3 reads TGTGCCTGGAGTTCCCATGCGACAGGTGGGGGGGGGACCCAGTACTTC. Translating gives CAWSSHATGGGGTQYF.

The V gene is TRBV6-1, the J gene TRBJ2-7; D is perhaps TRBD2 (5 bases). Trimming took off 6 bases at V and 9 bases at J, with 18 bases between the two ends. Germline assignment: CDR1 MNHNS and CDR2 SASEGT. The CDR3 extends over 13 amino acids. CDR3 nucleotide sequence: TGTGCCAGCAGGGACGGTCTATCACGGGGGCAGTACTTC. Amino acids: CASRDGLSRGQYF.

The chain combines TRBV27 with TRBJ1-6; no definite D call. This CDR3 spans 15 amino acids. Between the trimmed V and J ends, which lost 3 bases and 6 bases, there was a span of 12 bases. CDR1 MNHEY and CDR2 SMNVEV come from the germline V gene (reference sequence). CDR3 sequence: CASSLGHPTNSPLHF. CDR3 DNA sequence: TGTGCCAGCAGTTTGGGCCACCCGACTAATTCACCCCTCCACTTT.

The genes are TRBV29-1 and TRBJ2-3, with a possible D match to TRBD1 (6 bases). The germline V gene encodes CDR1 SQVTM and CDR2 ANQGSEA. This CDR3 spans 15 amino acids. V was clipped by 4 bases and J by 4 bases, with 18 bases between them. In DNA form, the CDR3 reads TGCAGCGTTGTTAGGACAGACCCAGTGGCAGATACGCAGTATTTT. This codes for CSVVRTDPVADTQYF.

CDR3 sequence reads: CAWSYTGELFF. DNA of the CDR3: TGTGCCTGGAGTTACACCGGGGAGCTGTTTTTT. The chain links TRBV30 to TRBJ2-2, with unresolved D. The CDR3 runs 11 residues. Germline V CDR1 and CDR2: GTSNPN, SVGIG (reference sequence). V shed 2 bases and J shed 3 bases, with 1 base lying between them.

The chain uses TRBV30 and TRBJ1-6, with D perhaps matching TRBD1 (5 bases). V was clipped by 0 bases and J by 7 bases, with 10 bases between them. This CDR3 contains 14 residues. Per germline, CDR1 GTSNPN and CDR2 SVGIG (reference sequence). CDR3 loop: CAWSVRDGNSPLHF. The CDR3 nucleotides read TGTGCCTGGAGTGTACGGGACGGAAATTCACCCCTCCACTTT.

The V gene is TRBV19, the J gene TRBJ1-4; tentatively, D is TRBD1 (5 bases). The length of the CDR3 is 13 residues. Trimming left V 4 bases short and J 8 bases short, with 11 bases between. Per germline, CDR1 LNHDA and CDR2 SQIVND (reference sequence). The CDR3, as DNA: TGTGCCAGTAGTAATCTTGGGGGGGAAAAACTGTTTTTT. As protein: CASSNLGGEKLFF.

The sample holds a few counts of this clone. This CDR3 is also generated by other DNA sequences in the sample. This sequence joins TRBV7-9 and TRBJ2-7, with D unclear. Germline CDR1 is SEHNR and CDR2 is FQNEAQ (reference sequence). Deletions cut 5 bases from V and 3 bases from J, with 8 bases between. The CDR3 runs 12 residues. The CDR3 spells CASSPGGYEQYF. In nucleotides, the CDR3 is TGTGCCAGCAGCCCGGGCGGCTACGAGCAGTACTTC.

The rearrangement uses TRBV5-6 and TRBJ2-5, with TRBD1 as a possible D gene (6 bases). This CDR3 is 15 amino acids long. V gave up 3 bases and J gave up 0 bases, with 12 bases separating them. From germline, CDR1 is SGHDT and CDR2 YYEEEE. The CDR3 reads CASSSLRDNQETQYF. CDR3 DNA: TGTGCCAGCAGCTCCCTCCGGGACAACCAAGAGACCCAGTACTTC. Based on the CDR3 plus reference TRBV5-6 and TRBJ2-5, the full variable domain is DAGVTQSPTHLIKTRGQQVTLRCSPKSGHDTVSWYQQALGQGPQFIFQYYEEEERQRGNFPDRFSGHQFPNYSSELNVNALLLGDSALYLCASSSLRDNQETQYFGPGTRLLVL.